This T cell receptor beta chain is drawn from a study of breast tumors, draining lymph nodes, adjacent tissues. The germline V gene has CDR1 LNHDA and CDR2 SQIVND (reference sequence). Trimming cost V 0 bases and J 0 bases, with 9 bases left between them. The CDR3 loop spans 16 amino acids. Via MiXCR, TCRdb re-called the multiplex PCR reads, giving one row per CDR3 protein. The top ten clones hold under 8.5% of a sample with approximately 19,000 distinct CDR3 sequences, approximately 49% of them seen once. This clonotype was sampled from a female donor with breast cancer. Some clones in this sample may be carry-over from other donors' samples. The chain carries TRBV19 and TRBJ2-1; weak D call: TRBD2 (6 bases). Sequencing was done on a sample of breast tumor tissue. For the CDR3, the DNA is TGTGCCAGTAGTATAGATAGCGGCTACTCCTACAATGAGCAGTTCTTC. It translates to CASSIDSGYSYNEQFF.